The 17 T cell receptor beta chains below were found in one sample sequenced in a study of shared clonotypes between healthy human individuals. Measured with immunoSEQ multiplex PCR; TCRdb has only the in-frame clones, and not every one. The sample holds more than 400,000 clones, almost 97% seen once. The sample consisted of naive CD4+ T cells sorted from blood. Subset in this sample: CD45RA+ positively selected. These receptors were collected from a woman aged 25 to 39 in good health.

This chain joins TRBV27 and TRBJ2-7, with D possibly called TRBD1 or TRBD2 (5 bases each). The CDR3 loop spans 14 amino acids. Germline CDR1 and CDR2: MNHEY and SMNVEV (reference sequence). V was shortened by 5 bases and J by 7 bases, with 18 bases between the two germline ends. The CDR3 loop reads CASSMQDGAGEQYF. CDR3 bases: TGTGCCAGCAGTATGCAGGACGGGGCGGGTGAGCAGTACTTC.

The chain joins TRBV28 to TRBJ2-7, with D perhaps matching TRBD1 (6 bases). Between the trimmed V and J ends, which lost 6 bases and 5 bases, there was a span of 20 bases. There are 15 residues in the CDR3. CDR1 and CDR2 (germline): MDHEN, SYDVKM. CDR3 amino acids: CASRGTGKTPHEQYF. The CDR3 bases are TGTGCCAGCAGGGGAACAGGGAAAACCCCCCACGAGCAGTACTTC.

The chain couples TRBV5-1 to TRBJ2-3; D is possibly TRBD1 (5 bases). CDR1 SGHRS and CDR2 YFSETQ come from the germline V gene. Trimming took off 3 bases at V and 0 bases at J, with 14 bases between the two ends. The length of the CDR3 is 16 residues. The CDR3 bases are TGCGCCAGCAGCTCGGGCAGGGTATCAAGCACAGATACGCAGTATTTT. This translates into CASSSGRVSSTDTQYF. Complete variable domain (other parts from reference TRBV5-1 and TRBJ2-3): KAGVTQTPRYLIKTRGQQVTLSCSPISGHRSVSWYQQTPGQGLQFLFEYFSETQRNKGNFPGRFSGRQFSNSRSEMNVSTLELGDSALYLCASSSGRVSSTDTQYFGPGTRLTVL.

The chain is built from TRBV12-1 and TRBJ1-5; the tabulated D call, TRBD1, remains unverified against the DNA. TRBV12-1 is deemed a pseudogene. There are 16 residues in the CDR3. The CDR3 region has the DNA TGTGCCAGCAGCTTTTCGGGACAGGGGGCGAATCAGCCCCAGCATTTT. It translates to CASSFSGQGANQPQHF.

The V gene is TRBV7-9, the J gene TRBJ2-7, with D unresolved. This CDR3 contains 13 residues. Per the germline V gene, CDR1 is SEHNR and CDR2 is FQNEAQ (reference sequence). The ends were cut back, 2 bases at V and 6 bases at J, with 11 bases in the middle. CDR3 in amino acids: CASSLTVASEQYF. In DNA form, the CDR3 reads TGTGCCAGCAGCTTAACTGTTGCCAGCGAGCAGTACTTC.

This chain links TRBV30 with TRBJ2-7, with 7 positions matching TRBD2. The CDR3 is 14 amino acids. Trimming took 3 bases from V and 0 from J; bases not matched to a gene: 5. From germline, CDR1 is GTSNPN and CDR2 SVGIG (reference sequence). DNA of the CDR3: TGTGCCTGGAGGCCTAGCGGAAGCTCCTACGAGCAGTACTTC. As protein: CAWRPSGSSYEQYF.

This chain connects TRBV10-1 to TRBJ2-1; the match to TRBD2 covers 7 bases. Per germline, CDR1 WNHNN and CDR2 SYGVQD (reference sequence). With 4 bases clipped from V and 7 bases from J, the junction kept 7 bases outside the gene matches. The CDR3 runs to 14 residues. CDR3: CASSGAGALNEQFF. CDR3 nucleotide sequence: TGCGCCAGCAGTGGTGCGGGAGCCCTGAATGAGCAGTTCTTC.

The rearrangement links TRBV4-1 to TRBJ1-2; 7 nucleotides match TRBD1. CDR1 MGHRA and CDR2 YSYEKL come from the germline V gene. V lost 1 base, J lost 2 bases, and 7 bases stayed unmatched. This CDR3 spans 16 amino acids. CDR3 sequence reads: CASSQALSTGNYGYTF. The DNA of the CDR3 is TGCGCCAGCAGCCAAGCCCTCTCGACAGGGAACTATGGCTACACCTTC.

This chain uses TRBV7-9 with TRBJ2-1; TRBD2 is a possible D gene (6 bases). CDR3 length: 15 amino acids. The V and J ends lost 4 bases and 0 bases respectively, with 10 bases between them. Germline-derived CDR1 and CDR2 are SEHNR and FQNEAQ (reference sequence). In DNA form, the CDR3 reads TGTGCCAGCAGCTCCGGGGGAAGCTCCTACAATGAGCAGTTCTTC. Translating it yields CASSSGGSSYNEQFF. The whole variable domain, remainder taken from reference TRBV7-9 and TRBJ2-1, is DTGVSQNPRHKITKRGQNVTFRCDPISEHNRLYWYRQTLGQGPEFLTYFQNEAQLEKSRLLSDRFSAERPKGSFSTLEIQRTEQGDSAMYLCASSSGGSSYNEQFFGPGTRLTVL.

The J gene is TRBJ1-1, the V gene TRBV4-2; D is undetermined. Trimming pared 4 bases from V and 1 base from J, leaving 7 bases between. There are 13 residues in the CDR3. Germline V CDR1 and CDR2: LGHNA, YNFKEQ. The CDR3 region has the DNA TGTGCCAGCAGCCTTGGAGGGAACACTGAAGCTTTCTTT. Amino acid sequence: CASSLGGNTEAFF.

This clone has only one observation. V gene TRBV5-6 combines with J gene TRBJ1-2; D is ambiguous. Trimming removed 4 bases at V and 4 bases at J, with 17 bases between. There are 15 residues in the CDR3. CDR1 SGHDT and CDR2 YYEEEE come from the germline V gene. CDR3 region: CASSHPEGRRYGYTF. The CDR3, as DNA: TGTGCCAGCAGCCATCCCGAGGGCAGACGCTATGGCTACACCTTC.

This clone is a singleton in its sample. The rearrangement joins TRBV6-6 to TRBJ2-7; TRBD2 is a possible D gene (6 bases). The germline gives CDR1 MNHNY, CDR2 SVGAGI (reference sequence). Trimming took 1 base from V and 0 from J, leaving 7 bases between them. This CDR3 contains 14 residues. The CDR3 DNA is TGTGCCAGCAGTTACTTAGCGGACTCCTACGAGCAGTACTTC. This gives the protein CASSYLADSYEQYF.

The V and J genes are TRBV5-1 and TRBJ2-3; the match to TRBD1 covers 9 bases. The CDR3 is 17 residues long. Germline CDR1 reads SGHRS; CDR2 reads YFSETQ. J gave up 4 bases and V 3 bases, and 12 bases lay outside the gene matches. This CDR3 reads CASSSRGRQGVPDTQYF. CDR3 coding DNA: TGCGCCAGCAGCTCGAGAGGGAGACAGGGGGTGCCAGATACGCAGTATTTT. The whole variable domain, filled in from reference TRBV5-1 and TRBJ2-3, reads KAGVTQTPRYLIKTRGQQVTLSCSPISGHRSVSWYQQTPGQGLQFLFEYFSETQRNKGNFPGRFSGRQFSNSRSEMNVSTLELGDSALYLCASSSRGRQGVPDTQYFGPGTRLTVL.

This clone occurred once. One end of the junction does not line up with germline, which may come from a read error. The chain joins TRBV7-8 to TRBJ2-2, with D perhaps TRBD1 (6 bases). This CDR3 spans 16 amino acids. Germline V gene data show CDR1 as SGHVS and CDR2 as FQNEAQ. CDR3 in amino acids: CASSLTGTTNPGELFF. The CDR3, as DNA: TGTGCCAGCAGCCTAACCGGGACAACGAACCCCGGGGAGCTGTTTTTT.

Comments on this clone: The same CDR3 also results from other DNA sequences found in this sample. The gene calls are TRBV5-1 and TRBJ2-6; D is undetermined. V was trimmed by 1 base and J by 0 bases, leaving 2 bases between them. Germline CDR1 reads SGHRS; CDR2 reads YFSETQ. The CDR3 runs 14 residues. The CDR3 sequence is CASSLPSGANVLTF. DNA for the CDR3: TGCGCCAGCAGCTTGCCCTCTGGGGCCAACGTCCTGACTTTC.

The chain couples TRBV5-1 to TRBJ2-2; 8 nucleotides agree with TRBD1. V trimming: 1 base; J trimming: 5 bases; junction bases outside the gene matches: 4. The CDR3 length is 15 residues. Germline CDR1 is SGHRS and CDR2 is YFSETQ. The CDR3 DNA reads TGCGCCAGCAGCTTGAGCGGACAGGGTACCGGGGAGCTGTTTTTT. Amino acid sequence: CASSLSGQGTGELFF.

This chain connects TRBV28 to TRBJ2-3, with no clear D. Germline V gives CDR1 MDHEN, CDR2 SYDVKM. CDR3 length: 15 amino acids. The germline V and J ends were trimmed by 1 base and 7 bases, with 15 bases remaining between them. CDR3 bases: TGTGCCAGCAGTTTATTCCTCGAATTGGGATATACGCAGTATTTT. Amino acids: CASSLFLELGYTQYF.